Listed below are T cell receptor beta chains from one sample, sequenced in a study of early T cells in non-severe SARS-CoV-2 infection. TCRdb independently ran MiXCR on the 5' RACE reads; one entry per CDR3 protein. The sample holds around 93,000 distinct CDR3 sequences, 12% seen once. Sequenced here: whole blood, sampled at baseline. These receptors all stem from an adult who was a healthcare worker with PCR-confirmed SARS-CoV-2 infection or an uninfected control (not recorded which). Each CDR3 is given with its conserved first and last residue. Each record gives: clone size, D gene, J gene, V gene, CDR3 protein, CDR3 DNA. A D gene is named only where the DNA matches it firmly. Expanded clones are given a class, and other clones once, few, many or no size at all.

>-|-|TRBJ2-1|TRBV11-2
CASSLGHYNEQFF
TGTGCCAGCAGCCTCGGGCACTACAATGAGCAGTTCTTC
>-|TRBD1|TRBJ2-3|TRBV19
CASKDQGVVADTQYF
TGTGCCAGTAAGGATCAGGGGGTGGTGGCAGATACGCAGTATTTT
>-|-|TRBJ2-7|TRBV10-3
CAISAQASYEQYF
TGTGCCATCAGTGCACAGGCTTCCTACGAGCAGTACTTC
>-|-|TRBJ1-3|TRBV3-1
CASSLRVVGSGGNTIYF
TGTGCCAGCAGCCTTCGGGTTGTGGGGTCTGGAGGAAACACCATATATTTT
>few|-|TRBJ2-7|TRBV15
CATSTRGLSSYEQYF
TGTGCCACCAGCACTAGGGGCTTGAGCTCCTACGAGCAGTACTTC
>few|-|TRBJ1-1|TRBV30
CAWSVRGGRGTEAFF
TGTGCCTGGAGTGTACGGGGAGGGCGAGGCACTGAAGCTTTCTTT
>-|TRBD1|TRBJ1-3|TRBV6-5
CASSRGHNSGNTIYF
TGTGCCAGCAGCAGGGGGCATAACTCTGGAAACACCATATATTTT
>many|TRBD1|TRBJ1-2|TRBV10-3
CAIRLTGDYGYTF
TGTGCCATCAGATTGACAGGGGACTATGGCTACACCTTC
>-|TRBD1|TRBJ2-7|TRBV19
CASSTTGVVDEQYF
TGTGCCAGTAGTACGACAGGGGTAGTCGACGAGCAGTACTTC
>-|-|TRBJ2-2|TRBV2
CASSEAGELFF
TGTGCCAGCAGTGAAGCCGGGGAGCTGTTTTTT
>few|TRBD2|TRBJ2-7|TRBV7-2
CASSLEGLAPFYEQYF
TGTGCCAGCAGCTTAGAGGGACTAGCGCCTTTCTACGAGCAGTACTTC
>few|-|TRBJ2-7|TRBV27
CASRGMGYYEQYF
TGTGCCAGCAGGGGGATGGGCTACTACGAGCAGTACTTC
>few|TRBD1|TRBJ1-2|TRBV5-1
CASRRRDRDYGYTF
TGCGCCAGCAGGCGCCGGGACAGGGATTATGGCTACACCTTC
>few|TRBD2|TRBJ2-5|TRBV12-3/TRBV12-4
CASTERWGLQETQYF
TGTGCCAGCACTGAGAGGTGGGGACTACAAGAGACCCAGTACTTC
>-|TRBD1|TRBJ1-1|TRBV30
CAIASGGVEAFF
TGTGCTATAGCCTCAGGGGGCGTTGAAGCTTTCTTT
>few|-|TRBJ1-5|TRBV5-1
CASRRDNNQPQHF
TGCGCCAGCAGACGGGACAACAATCAGCCCCAGCATTTT
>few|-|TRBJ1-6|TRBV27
CASSLGPDRNSPLHF
TGTGCCAGCAGTTTAGGCCCGGACAGAAATTCACCCCTCCACTTT